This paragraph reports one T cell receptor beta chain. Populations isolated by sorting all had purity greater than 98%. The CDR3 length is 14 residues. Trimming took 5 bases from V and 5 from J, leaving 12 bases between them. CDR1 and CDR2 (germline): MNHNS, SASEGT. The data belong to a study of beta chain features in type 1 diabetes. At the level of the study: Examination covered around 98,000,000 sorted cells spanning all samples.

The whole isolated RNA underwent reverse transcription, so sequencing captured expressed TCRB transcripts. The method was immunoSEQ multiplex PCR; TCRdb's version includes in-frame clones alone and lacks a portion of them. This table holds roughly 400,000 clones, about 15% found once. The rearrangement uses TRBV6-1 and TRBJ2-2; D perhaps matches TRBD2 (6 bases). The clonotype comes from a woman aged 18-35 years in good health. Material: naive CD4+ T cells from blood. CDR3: CASSSLAATGELFF. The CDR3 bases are TGTGCCAGCAGTAGTTTAGCGGCGACCGGGGAGCTGTTTTTT.